The sequence of this T cell receptor beta chain was determined in a study of T cell responses to AZD1222 COVID-19 vaccine. Sequenced by immunoSEQ multiplex PCR; TCRdb stores in-frame clones only, minus some. The profile shows tens of thousands of clones, 70% to 85% of them singletons. V dropped 2 bases and J dropped 10 bases, with 15 bases sitting between them. Germline V gene lookup returns CDR1 MNHEY and CDR2 SMNVEV (reference sequence). The CDR3 loop spans 15 amino acids. This clone was counted once. The chain carries TRBV27 and TRBJ1-6; D is possibly TRBD1 (6 bases). The TCR was taken from an adult in good health. Sequencing was performed on peripheral blood, taken on day 0 of AZD1222 vaccination. CDR3 sequence: CASSLQARGESPLHF. CDR3 nucleotide sequence: TGTGCCAGCAGTTTACAGGCCAGGGGAGAGTCACCCCTCCACTTT.